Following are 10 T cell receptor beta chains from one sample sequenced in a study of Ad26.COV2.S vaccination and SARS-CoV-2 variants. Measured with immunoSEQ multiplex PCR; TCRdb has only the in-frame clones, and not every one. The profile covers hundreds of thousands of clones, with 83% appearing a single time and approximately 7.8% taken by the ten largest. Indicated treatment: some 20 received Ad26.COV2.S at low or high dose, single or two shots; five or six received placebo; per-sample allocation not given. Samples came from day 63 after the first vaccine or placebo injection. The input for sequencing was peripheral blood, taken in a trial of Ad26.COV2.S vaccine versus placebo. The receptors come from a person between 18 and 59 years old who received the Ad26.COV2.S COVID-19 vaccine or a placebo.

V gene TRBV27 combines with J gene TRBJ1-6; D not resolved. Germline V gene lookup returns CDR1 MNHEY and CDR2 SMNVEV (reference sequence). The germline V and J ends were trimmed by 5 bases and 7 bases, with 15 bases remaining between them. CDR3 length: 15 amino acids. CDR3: CASSPGRSPNSPLHF. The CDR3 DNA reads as TGTGCCAGCAGTCCCGGAAGGAGTCCGAATTCACCCCTCCACTTT.

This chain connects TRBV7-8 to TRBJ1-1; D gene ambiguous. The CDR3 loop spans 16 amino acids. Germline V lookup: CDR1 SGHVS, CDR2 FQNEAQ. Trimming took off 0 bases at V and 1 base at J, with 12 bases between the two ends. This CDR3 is CASSLAVSSKNTEAFF. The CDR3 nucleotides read TGTGCCAGCAGCTTAGCGGTAAGCAGCAAGAACACTGAAGCTTTCTTT.

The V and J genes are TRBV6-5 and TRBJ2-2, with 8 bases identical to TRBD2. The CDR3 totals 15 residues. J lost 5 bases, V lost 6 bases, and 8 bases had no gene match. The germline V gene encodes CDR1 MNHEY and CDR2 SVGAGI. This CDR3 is CASRYSGIGTGELFF. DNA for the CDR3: TGTGCCAGCAGATATAGCGGGATAGGAACCGGGGAGCTGTTTTTT.

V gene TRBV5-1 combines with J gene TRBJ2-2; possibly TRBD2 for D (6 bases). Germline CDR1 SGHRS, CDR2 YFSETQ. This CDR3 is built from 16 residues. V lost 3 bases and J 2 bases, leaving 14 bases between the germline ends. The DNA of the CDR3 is TGCGCCAGCAGCTCCCCCCGGGACTTTAACACCGGGGAGCTGTTTTTT. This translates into CASSSPRDFNTGELFF. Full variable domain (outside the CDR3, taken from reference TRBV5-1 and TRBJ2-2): KAGVTQTPRYLIKTRGQQVTLSCSPISGHRSVSWYQQTPGQGLQFLFEYFSETQRNKGNFPGRFSGRQFSNSRSEMNVSTLELGDSALYLCASSSPRDFNTGELFFGEGSRLTVL.

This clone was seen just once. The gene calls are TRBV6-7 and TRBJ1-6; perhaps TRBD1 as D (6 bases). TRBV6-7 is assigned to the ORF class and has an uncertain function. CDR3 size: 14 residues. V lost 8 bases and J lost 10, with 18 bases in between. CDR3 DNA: TGTGCCAGCGCTATTGGGGGGGCCGGGTCACCCCTCCACTTT. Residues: CASAIGGAGSPLHF.

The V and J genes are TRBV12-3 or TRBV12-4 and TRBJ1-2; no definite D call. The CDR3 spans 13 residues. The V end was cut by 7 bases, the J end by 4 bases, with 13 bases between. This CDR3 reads CASTRGRIYGYTF. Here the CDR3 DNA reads TGTGCCAGCACCCGAGGGCGGATCTATGGCTACACCTTC.

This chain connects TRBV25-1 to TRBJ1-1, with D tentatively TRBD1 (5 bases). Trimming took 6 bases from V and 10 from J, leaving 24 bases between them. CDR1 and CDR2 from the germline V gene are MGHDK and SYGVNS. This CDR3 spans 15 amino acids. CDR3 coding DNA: TGTGCCAGCAGGATCCTAAGAGCAGGGAGATCCCGAGCTTTCTTT. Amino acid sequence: CASRILRAGRSRAFF. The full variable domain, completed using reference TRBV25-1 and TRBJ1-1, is EADIYQTPRYLVIGTGKKITLECSQTMGHDKMYWYQQDPGMELHLIHYSYGVNSTEKGDLSSESTVSRIRTEHFPLTLESARPSHTSQYLCASRILRAGRSRAFFGQGTRLTVV.

CDR3 sequence (DNA): TGTGCCAGCAGTTACTCGAGACAGGGGAACCAGCCCCAGCATTTT. Its translation is CASSYSRQGNQPQHF. V is TRBV6-5 and J is TRBJ1-5; 8 nucleotides line up with TRBD1. Germline CDR1 reads MNHEY; CDR2 reads SVGAGI. V shed 0 bases and J 7 bases; nucleotides not matched to a gene: 5. The CDR3 totals 15 residues.

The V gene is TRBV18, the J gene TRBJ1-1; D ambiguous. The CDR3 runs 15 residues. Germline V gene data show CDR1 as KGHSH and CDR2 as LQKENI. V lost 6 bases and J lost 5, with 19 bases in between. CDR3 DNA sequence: TGTGCCAGCTCCCCTCCCGGAGTAGGGCGTACTGAAGCTTTCTTT. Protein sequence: CASSPPGVGRTEAFF. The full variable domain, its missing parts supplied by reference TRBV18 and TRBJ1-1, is NAGVMQNPRHLVRRRGQEARLRCSPMKGHSHVYWYRQLPEEGLKFMVYLQKENIIDESGMPKERFSAEFPKEGPSILRIQQVVRGDSAAYFCASSPPGVGRTEAFFGQGTRLTVV.

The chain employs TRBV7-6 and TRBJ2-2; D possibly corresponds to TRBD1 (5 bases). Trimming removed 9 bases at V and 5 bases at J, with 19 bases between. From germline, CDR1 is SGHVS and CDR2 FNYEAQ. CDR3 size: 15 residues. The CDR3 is CARNFKQERTGELFF. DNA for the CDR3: TGTGCCAGGAACTTTAAACAGGAGAGAACCGGGGAGCTGTTTTTT.